This T cell receptor (beta chain) was documented in a study of neurological immune-mediated disorders. Germline assignment: CDR1 ENHRY and CDR2 SYGVKD. The CDR3 sequence is 14 residues long. V lost 6 bases, J lost 1 base, and 11 bases lay in between. This clonotype was seen many times. As yet, its antigen is unknown. Points from the study as a whole: No expanded-clone CDR3 amino acid sequence recurred across subjects, suggesting private TCR-beta repertoires. Healthy controls had more TCR clonal expansion than multiple sclerosis, which showed the least, whereas HTLV-1-associated myelopathy showed the most.

The unsorted libraries originated from 2 million PBMCs that had been stored at -80 C. Synthesis of cDNA was carried out by template-switch 5'RACE. The reaction used 10-nucleotide random UMIs. TCRdb reanalysed the 5' RACE reads using MiXCR and keeps one entry per CDR3 protein. The sample has fewer than 65,000 distinct CDR3 sequences; 10% are singletons. This clonotype was obtained from a man aged 65-85 years with HTLV-1-associated myelopathy (HAM/TSP). Sequencing input: PBMCs. The chain joins TRBV10-3 to TRBJ2-3; D perhaps matches TRBD1 (6 bases). The DNA for the CDR3 is TGTGCCATCAGCGCACAGGGCCGCACAGATACGCAGTATTTT. Protein: CAISAQGRTDTQYF.